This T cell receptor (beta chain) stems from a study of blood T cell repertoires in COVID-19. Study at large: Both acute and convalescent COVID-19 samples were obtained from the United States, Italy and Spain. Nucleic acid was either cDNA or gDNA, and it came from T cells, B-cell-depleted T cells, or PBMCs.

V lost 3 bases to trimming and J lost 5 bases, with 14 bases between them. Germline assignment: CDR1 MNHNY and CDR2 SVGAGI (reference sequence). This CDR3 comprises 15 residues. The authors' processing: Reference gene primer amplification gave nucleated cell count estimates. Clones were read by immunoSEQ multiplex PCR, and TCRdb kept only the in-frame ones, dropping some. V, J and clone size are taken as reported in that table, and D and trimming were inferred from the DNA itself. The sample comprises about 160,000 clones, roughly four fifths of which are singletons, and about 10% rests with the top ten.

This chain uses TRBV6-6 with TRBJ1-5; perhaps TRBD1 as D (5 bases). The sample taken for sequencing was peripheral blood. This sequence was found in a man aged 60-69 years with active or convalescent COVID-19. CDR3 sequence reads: CASSYPGRVDQPQHF. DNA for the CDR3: TGTGCCAGCAGTTATCCGGGCAGGGTTGATCAGCCCCAGCATTTT.